These 17 T cell receptor beta chains were all obtained from the same sample, sequenced in a study of T cell responses to AZD1222 COVID-19 vaccine. Here immunoSEQ multiplex PCR was the method, and the copy in TCRdb shows in-frame clones only, minus some. Of fewer than 90,000 clones in the sample, 75% to 95% were seen once. Sequencing was performed on peripheral blood, taken 28 days after the second AZD1222 dose. The source of these receptors is an adult who received the AZD1222 COVID-19 vaccine.

The rearrangement uses TRBV19 and TRBJ1-6, with D possibly matching TRBD1 (6 bases). Trimming cost V 10 bases and J 0 bases, with 22 bases left between them. This CDR3 has 18 amino acids. Looked up from germline, CDR1 is LNHDA and CDR2 is SQIVND (reference sequence). The CDR3 nucleotides read TGTGCCACGATGGGGGGGGCGGCTCGAGGCTCCTATAATTCACCCCTCCACTTT. Amino acid sequence: CATMGGAARGSYNSPLHF. Filled out from reference TRBV19 and TRBJ1-6, the complete variable domain reads DGGITQSPKYLFRKEGQNVTLSCEQNLNHDAMYWYRQDPGQGLRLIYYSQIVNDFQKGDIAEGYSVSREKKESFPLTVTSAQKNPTAFYLCATMGGAARGSYNSPLHFGNGTRLTVT.

The CDR3 DNA sequence: TGCGCCAGCAGCCAAGGACCAGGGACTGAAGCTTTCTTT. Protein sequence: CASSQGPGTEAFF. This sequence joins TRBV4-1 and TRBJ1-1, with a possible D match to TRBD1 (5 bases). The length of the CDR3 is 13 residues. Per the germline V gene, CDR1 is MGHRA and CDR2 is YSYEKL. V gave up 1 base and J gave up 5 bases, with 8 bases separating them.

The chain recombines TRBV19 with TRBJ1-1; D call uncertain. The V gene lost 10 bases and the J gene lost 0 bases, with 12 bases spanning the gap. In germline, CDR1 is LNHDA, CDR2 SQIVND (reference sequence). This CDR3 is built from 13 residues. The CDR3 reads CATRTNMNTEAFF. For the CDR3, the DNA is TGTGCCACCAGGACGAACATGAACACTGAAGCTTTCTTT. Filled out from reference TRBV19 and TRBJ1-1, the complete variable domain reads DGGITQSPKYLFRKEGQNVTLSCEQNLNHDAMYWYRQDPGQGLRLIYYSQIVNDFQKGDIAEGYSVSREKKESFPLTVTSAQKNPTAFYLCATRTNMNTEAFFGQGTRLTVV.

The chain carries TRBV12-3 or TRBV12-4 and TRBJ2-3, with D tentatively TRBD1 or TRBD2 (5 bases each). The V and J ends lost 3 bases and 6 bases respectively, with 10 bases between them. The CDR3 is 13 residues long. Here the CDR3 DNA reads TGTGCCAGCAGTTTTTGGGGGACGGATACGCAGTATTTT. Amino acids: CASSFWGTDTQYF.

V usage is TRBV19 and J usage is TRBJ2-3; D possibly corresponds to TRBD2 (5 bases). V was trimmed by 4 bases and J by 5 bases, leaving 10 bases between them. This CDR3 contains 13 residues. Germline loops: CDR1 LNHDA, CDR2 SQIVND (reference sequence). In nucleotides, the CDR3 is TGTGCCAGTAGTACGGGGTCTCGAGATACGCAGTATTTT. This gives the protein CASSTGSRDTQYF.

The gene calls are TRBV6-5 and TRBJ1-1, with 7 bases that match TRBD1. V gave up 6 bases and J gave up 6 bases; unmatched junction bases: 4. The CDR3 runs to 12 residues. In germline, CDR1 is MNHEY, CDR2 SVGAGI. The CDR3, as DNA: TGTGCCAGCAGAGCAGGGGGTTCTGAAGCTTTCTTT. Its translation is CASRAGGSEAFF.

V is TRBV5-5 and J is TRBJ1-6, with a possible D match to TRBD1 (5 bases). In germline, CDR1 is SGHKS, CDR2 YYEKEE (reference sequence). The CDR3 has 14 amino acids. Trimming pared 4 bases from V and 7 bases from J, leaving 12 bases between. The chain's CDR3 is CASSQAGFNSPLHF. The CDR3 DNA follows: TGTGCCAGCAGCCAAGCAGGGTTCAATTCACCCCTCCACTTT.

Only a few counts were recorded for this clone. The V gene is TRBV3-1 (or the pseudogene TRBV3-2), the J gene TRBJ1-2; D is undetermined. This CDR3 region has 16 residues. Germline V CDR1 and CDR2: LGHDT, YNNKEL (reference sequence). Between the trimmed V and J ends, which lost 0 bases and 0 bases, there was a span of 11 bases. The CDR3 region has the DNA TGTGCCAGCAGCCAAGATTGGGCAGACTCTAACTATGGCTACACCTTC. Translated, it gives CASSQDWADSNYGYTF.

This rearrangement joins TRBV27 to TRBJ1-1; perhaps TRBD1 as D (5 bases). Germline CDR1 reads MNHEY; CDR2 reads SMNVEV (reference sequence). The CDR3 runs 13 residues. Trimming left V 3 bases short and J 4 bases short, with 9 bases between. DNA of the CDR3: TGTGCCAGCAGTTTGGACAAGAGCACTGAAGCTTTCTTT. Its protein product is CASSLDKSTEAFF.

The chain uses TRBV18 and TRBJ2-1; 8 bases line up with TRBD1. The germline V gene encodes CDR1 KGHSH and CDR2 LQKENI. The trim removed 2 bases at V and 5 bases at J, leaving 5 bases unmatched. The CDR3 totals 15 residues. The CDR3 spells CASSPTGGQDNEQFF. Written as DNA, the CDR3 is TGTGCCAGCTCACCAACAGGGGGTCAAGACAATGAGCAGTTCTTC.

The chain links TRBV5-1 to TRBJ2-3; 10 nucleotides line up with TRBD2. Germline values: CDR1 SGHRS, CDR2 YFSETQ. The CDR3 runs 16 residues. The trim removed 0 bases at V and 3 bases at J, leaving 4 bases unmatched. The CDR3 protein is CASSLALAGATDTQYF. DNA for the CDR3: TGCGCCAGCAGCTTGGCCCTAGCGGGGGCTACAGATACGCAGTATTTT.

The chain combines TRBV10-2 with TRBJ1-1, with D possibly TRBD1 on 6 matching bases. CDR3 length equals 12 residues. The germline V gene encodes CDR1 WSHSY and CDR2 SAAADI. Trimming pared 7 bases from V and 5 bases from J, leaving 11 bases between. This CDR3 is CASNQGGTEAFF. The CDR3 nucleotides read TGCGCCAGCAACCAAGGGGGTACTGAAGCTTTCTTT.

The chain uses TRBV3-1 (or the pseudogene TRBV3-2) and TRBJ1-3; the D gene is possibly TRBD1 (5 bases). The germline gives CDR1 LGHDT, CDR2 YNNKEL (reference sequence). V gave up 1 base and J gave up 8 bases, with 12 bases separating them. The length of the CDR3 is 14 residues. The CDR3 DNA sequence: TGTGCCAGCAGCCAAGGGCAGGGTGGGCACACCATATATTTT. Amino acids: CASSQGQGGHTIYF.

The J gene is TRBJ2-5, the V gene TRBV11-2; the D gene is possibly TRBD2 (6 bases). The V gene lost 5 bases and the J gene lost 5 bases, with 15 bases spanning the gap. This CDR3 is 14 amino acids long. Germline V CDR1 and CDR2: SGHAT, FQNNGV. The CDR3: CASSRNGGRETQYF. CDR3 bases: TGTGCCAGCAGCCGCAACGGAGGGAGGGAGACCCAGTACTTC.

This sequence joins TRBV30 and TRBJ1-5, with a weak D call TRBD1 (5 bases). The length of the CDR3 is 15 residues. CDR1 and CDR2 (germline): GTSNPN, SVGIG (reference sequence). The ends were cut back, 4 bases at V and 1 base at J, with 14 bases in the middle. CDR3 bases: TGTGCCTGGACCGCCGGGAGGGGCAGCAATCAGCCCCAGCATTTT. Translating gives CAWTAGRGSNQPQHF.

V gene TRBV18 combines with J gene TRBJ2-1; the D call may be TRBD1 or TRBD2 (5 bases each). CDR3 length: 15 residues. Germline V lookup: CDR1 KGHSH, CDR2 LQKENI. V lost 2 bases and J 2 bases, leaving 10 bases between the germline ends. The CDR3 bases are TGTGCCAGCTCACCAATCGGGACCGCCTACAATGAGCAGTTCTTC. It codes for CASSPIGTAYNEQFF.

The gene calls are TRBV6-5 and TRBJ2-1, with 9 bases lining up with TRBD1. Germline trimming cut 10 bases from V and 5 bases from J; bases unmatched to any gene: 9. The CDR3 has 14 residues. Germline assignment: CDR1 MNHEY and CDR2 SVGAGI. The CDR3 here is CATTTGGVHNEQFF. The CDR3 DNA sequence: TGTGCCACAACCACAGGGGGCGTCCACAATGAGCAGTTCTTC.